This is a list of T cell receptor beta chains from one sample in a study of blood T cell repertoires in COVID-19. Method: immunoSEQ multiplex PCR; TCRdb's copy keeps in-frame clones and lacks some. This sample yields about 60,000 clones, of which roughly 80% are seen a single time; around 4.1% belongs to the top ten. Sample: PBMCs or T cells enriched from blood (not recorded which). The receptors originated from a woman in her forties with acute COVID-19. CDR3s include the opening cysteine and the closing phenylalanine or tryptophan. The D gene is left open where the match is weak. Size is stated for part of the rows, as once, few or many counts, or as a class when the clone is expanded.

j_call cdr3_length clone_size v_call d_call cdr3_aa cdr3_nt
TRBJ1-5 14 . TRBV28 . CASRVYSSNQPQHF TGTGCCAGCAGAGTATACTCTAGCAATCAGCCCCAGCATTTT
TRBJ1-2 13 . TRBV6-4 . CASSKFSGDGYTF TGTGCCAGCTCGAAGTTTTCAGGGGATGGCTACACCTTC
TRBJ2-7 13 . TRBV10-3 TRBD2 CANGGGSRGEQYF TGTGCCAACGGGGGAGGGAGTCGGGGCGAGCAGTACTTC
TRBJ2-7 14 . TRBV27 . CASSLAGQLYEQYF TGTGCCAGCAGTTTAGCGGGACAGCTATACGAGCAGTACTTC
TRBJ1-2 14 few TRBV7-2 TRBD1 CASSPTTTGGGYTF TGTGCCAGCAGCCCCACAACGACAGGGGGCGGCTACACCTTC
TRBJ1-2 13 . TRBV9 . CASSVTTRHGYTF TGTGCCAGCAGCGTTACTACTCGGCATGGCTACACCTTC
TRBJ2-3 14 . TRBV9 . CASSVGASTDTQYF TGTGCCAGCAGCGTAGGGGCTAGCACAGATACGCAGTATTTT
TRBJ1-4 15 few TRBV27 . CASSLGGAPNEKLFF TGTGCCAGCAGTTTAGGGGGGGCACCTAATGAAAAACTGTTTTTT
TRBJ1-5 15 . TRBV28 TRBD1 CASSFARTGVQPQHF TGTGCCAGCAGTTTTGCCCGGACAGGGGTGCAGCCCCAGCATTTT
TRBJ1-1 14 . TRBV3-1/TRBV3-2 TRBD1 CASSHSQGAGEAFF TGTGCCAGCAGCCATTCCCAGGGGGCGGGTGAAGCTTTCTTT
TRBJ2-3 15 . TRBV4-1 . CASSQEGSSTDTQYF TGCGCCAGCAGCCAAGAGGGTAGCAGCACAGATACGCAGTATTTT
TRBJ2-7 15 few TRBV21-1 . CASSTSQSGLYEQYF TGTGCCAGCAGCACAAGTCAGTCGGGACTGTACGAGCAGTACTTC
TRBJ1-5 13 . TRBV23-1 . CATPPEGNQPQHF TGCGCCACCCCTCCTGAGGGCAATCAGCCCCAGCATTTT
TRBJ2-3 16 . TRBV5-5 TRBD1 CASSERDSASTDTQYF TGTGCCAGCAGCGAACGGGACAGTGCTAGCACAGATACGCAGTATTTT
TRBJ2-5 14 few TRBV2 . CASSEATGQETQYF TGTGCCAGCAGTGAAGCAACGGGGCAAGAGACCCAGTACTTC
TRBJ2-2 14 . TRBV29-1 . CSGAGQSNTGELFF TGCAGCGGTGCGGGACAGTCGAACACCGGGGAGCTGTTTTTT
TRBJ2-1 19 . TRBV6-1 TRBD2 CASSELAGGPLSSYNEQFF TGTGCCAGCAGTGAATTAGCGGGAGGCCCCCTGAGCTCCTACAATGAGCAGTTCTTC
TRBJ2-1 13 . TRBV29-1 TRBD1 CSTGAGGYNEQFF TGCAGCACTGGGGCAGGGGGTTATAATGAGCAGTTCTTC
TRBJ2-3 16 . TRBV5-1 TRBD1 CASIERGDSSTDTQYF TGCGCCAGCATCGAGAGAGGGGACAGTAGCACAGATACGCAGTATTTT
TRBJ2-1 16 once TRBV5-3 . CARSTMDRAGYNEQFF TGTGCCAGAAGCACAATGGACAGAGCCGGCTACAATGAGCAGTTCTTC
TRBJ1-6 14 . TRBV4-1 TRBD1 CASSRDRGNSPLHF TGCGCCAGCAGCAGGGACAGGGGGAATTCACCCCTCCACTTT
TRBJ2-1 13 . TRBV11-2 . CASSKITGNEQFF TGTGCCAGCAGCAAAATTACGGGGAATGAGCAGTTCTTC
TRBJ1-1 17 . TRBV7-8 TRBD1 CASSSAGGAFMNTEAFF TGTGCCAGCAGCTCGGCAGGGGGAGCTTTTATGAACACTGAAGCTTTCTTT
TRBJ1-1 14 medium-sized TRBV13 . CASSLEGENTEAFF TGTGCCAGCAGCTTAGAGGGGGAGAACACTGAAGCTTTCTTT
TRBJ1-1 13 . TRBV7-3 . CASSSSRNTEAFF TGTGCCAGCAGCTCCTCCAGGAACACTGAAGCTTTCTTT
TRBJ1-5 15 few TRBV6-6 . CASRFDQGGFQPQHF TGTGCCAGCAGGTTTGACCAGGGAGGTTTCCAGCCCCAGCATTTT